This entry concerns a single TCR beta chain. The sample originates from a study of OX40 agonist ivuxolimab in advanced cancers. TCRdb's table, derived via immunoSEQ multiplex PCR, lists solely in-frame clones and lacks some. The repertoire includes roughly 65,000 clones, around four fifths of them detected once, and about 4% sits in the top ten. V lost 5 bases and J 5 bases, leaving 4 bases between the germline ends. This CDR3 is 10 amino acids long. Germline V lookup: CDR1 MDHEN, CDR2 SYDVKM. The receptor comes from an adult with an advanced solid tumor such as melanoma, head and neck, liver or kidney cancer. Sequenced here: CD4+ or CD8+ T cells sorted from blood, sampled in a trial of the OX40 agonist ivuxolimab. This chain joins TRBV28 and TRBJ2-7; D unclear. This CDR3 is CASSVNEQYF. CDR3 DNA sequence: TGTGCCAGCAGTGTAAACGAGCAGTACTTC.